This T cell receptor (beta chain) is from a study of cytomegalovirus exposure and HLA in healthy donors. Broader study findings: HLA allele associations emerged for roughly 16,000 TCR beta sequences in a later analysis, at 0.05 false discovery rate. V segments that were indistinguishable, TRBV6-2 and TRBV6-3 among them, were omitted from analysis. Reports described diagnosis of cytomegalovirus status by the classifier as highly specific and sensitive.

It was with 60 Vbeta and 13 Jbeta primers that the PCR ran. Repertoires were generated with immunoSEQ multiplex PCR, while TCRdb's copy carries only in-frame clones and drops some. This sample's table reports about 170,000 clones. On this clone itself: Its antigen is undetermined.

Germline CDR1 and CDR2: MNHNY and SVGAGI (reference sequence). This CDR3 has 15 residues. V lost 6 bases to trimming and J lost 6 bases; unmatched junction nucleotides: 7. Sequencing input: PBMCs. The TCR was taken from a young woman in good health and CMV-seropositive. The chain uses TRBV6-6 and TRBJ2-1; 11 bases fit TRBD2. This chain's CDR3 is CASSTTSGIPNEQFF. The CDR3 coding sequence is TGTGCCAGCAGCACGACTAGCGGGATTCCCAATGAGCAGTTCTTC.